The clone carrying this T cell receptor beta chain turned up a few times. This record comes from a study of cytomegalovirus exposure and HLA in healthy donors. The germline V gene has CDR1 LNHDA and CDR2 SQIVND (reference sequence). Trimming took 1 base from V and 5 from J; bases not matched to a gene: 4. The CDR3 is 14 amino acids. The PCR employed 60 Vbeta primers together with 13 Jbeta primers. Assay: immunoSEQ multiplex PCR; the TCRdb copy retains only in-frame clones and omits some. The table includes some 70,000 clones, more than 80% detected once. Input material: PBMCs. V and J are TRBV19 and TRBJ2-5; 7 bases are a match to TRBD1. This TCR came from a human donor in good health. The CDR3 DNA sequence: TGTGCCAGTAGTATAGGGGGGACAGCCGAGACCCAGTACTTC. Translated, it gives CASSIGGTAETQYF.